The 18 T cell receptor beta chains reported below all come from one sample, sequenced in a study of molecular identifiers for immune sequencing clone quantification. TCRdb ran MiXCR on the PCR reads and lists one entry per CDR3 protein. This table holds about 630,000 distinct CDR3 sequences, over 25% found once. The sample was naive CD8+ T cells from blood, with Jurkat cell RNA spiked in. Subset here: FACS-sorted CD8+CD4-CCR7+CD45RA+ naive T cells. Receptors originate from a human donor in good health. Some libraries in this study had Jurkat cell RNA spiked in.

The rearrangement joins TRBV28 to TRBJ1-2; 8 bases are shared with TRBD1. The V gene end was trimmed by 8 bases and the J gene end by 9 bases; junction bases not matched to a gene: 5. CDR1 MDHEN and CDR2 SYDVKM come from the germline V gene. The CDR3 runs 11 residues. Here the CDR3 DNA reads TGTGCCAGCGCACAGGGGGGTAGCTACACCTTC. Protein product: CASAQGGSYTF.

This clonotype came up many times. The V and J genes are TRBV6-2 or TRBV6-3 and TRBJ1-1; D is uncertain. Trimming stripped 0 bases from V and 6 bases from J, with 8 bases between. Germline assignment: CDR1 MNHEY and CDR2 SVGEGT. This CDR3 spans 13 amino acids. The DNA for the CDR3 is TGTGCCAGCAGTTACTCAGGGATCGCTGAAGCTTTCTTT. Translated: CASSYSGIAEAFF.

This clonotype was picked up one time. A read error is possible here, since a much larger clone lies one base away. The V call is TRBV7-9, the J call TRBJ1-1; D ambiguous. CDR1 is SEHNR and CDR2 is FQNEAQ in the germline V gene (reference sequence). The CDR3 totals 13 residues. Written as DNA, the CDR3 is TGTGCCAGCAGTTCTACCCAGAACGCTGAAGCTTTCTTT. This translates into CASSSTQNAEAFF.

V gene TRBV19 combines with J gene TRBJ2-7; D remains unclear. The CDR3 totals 14 residues. Germline CDR1 reads LNHDA; CDR2 reads SQIVND (reference sequence). The V end was cut by 0 bases, the J end by 2 bases, with 8 bases between. CDR3 sequence (DNA): TGTGCCAGTAGTATAGATCCCAGAACCTACGAGCAGTACTTC. Protein: CASSIDPRTYEQYF.

In regard to this clonotype: A read error may explain this, as a much larger clone is one base away. The chain joins TRBV11-2 to TRBJ2-4; TRBD1 matches 9 bases. This CDR3 comprises 14 residues. Looked up from germline, CDR1 is SGHAT and CDR2 is FQNNGV. Unmatched junction bases numbered 6, after V lost 6 bases and J lost 6 bases. In DNA form, the CDR3 reads TGTGCCAGCAGTTCGGGACAGGGTGCAAACATTCAGTACTTC. Translated: CASSSGQGANIQYF. The full variable domain, completed using reference TRBV11-2 and TRBJ2-4, is EAGVAQSPRYKIIEKRQSVAFWCNPISGHATLYWYQQILGQGPKLLIQFQNNGVVDDSQLPKDRFSAERLKGVDSTLKIQPAKLEDSAVYLCASSSGQGANIQYFGAGTRLSVL.

This clonotype was observed a few times. V and J are TRBV11-2 and TRBJ2-3; 9 nucleotides match TRBD2. The CDR3 spans 16 residues. J lost 1 base, V lost 5 bases, and 7 bases had no gene match. Looked up from germline, CDR1 is SGHAT and CDR2 is FQNNGV. Here the CDR3 DNA reads TGTGCCAGCAGCCAGACTAGCGGTTGGGGCACAGATACGCAGTATTTT. Its protein is CASSQTSGWGTDTQYF. The variable domain in full, with the rest retrieved from reference TRBV11-2 and TRBJ2-3, is EAGVAQSPRYKIIEKRQSVAFWCNPISGHATLYWYQQILGQGPKLLIQFQNNGVVDDSQLPKDRFSAERLKGVDSTLKIQPAKLEDSAVYLCASSQTSGWGTDTQYFGPGTRLTVL.

For this clonotype: A much larger clone is a single base away; this may be a read error. The chain carries TRBV2 and TRBJ2-6; D unresolved. Germline V lookup: CDR1 SNHLY, CDR2 FYNNEI. The length of the CDR3 is 15 residues. The CDR3 nucleotides read TGTCCCAGCAGTGAACGGACCGCTGGGGCCAACGTCCTGACTTTC. Amino acids: CPSSERTAGANVLTF.

This clonotype appeared a few times. DNA of the CDR3: TGTGCCAGCAGCTTGACCGGGACTAGCGGAAAACCCCACACCGGGGAGCTGTTTTTT. Its translation is CASSLTGTSGKPHTGELFF. This sequence joins TRBV7-2 and TRBJ2-2, with 11 positions matching TRBD2. Trimming took 3 bases from V and 3 from J; bases not matched to a gene: 12. Looked up from germline, CDR1 is SGHTA and CDR2 is FQGNSA. This CDR3 spans 19 amino acids.

Only a few counts were recorded for this clonotype. The chain links TRBV12-3 or TRBV12-4 to TRBJ2-7, with 10 bases that match TRBD1. V was pared by 8 bases and J by 6 bases, with 10 bases of the junction left unmatched. The CDR3 totals 14 residues. CDR3 coding DNA: TGTGCCAGCTCGACCGGGACAGGGGTTTCCGAGCAGTACTTC. The encoded protein is CASSTGTGVSEQYF.

This clonotype was observed many times. This chain links TRBV20-1 with TRBJ1-1; D is perhaps TRBD1 (5 bases). Germline CDR1 is DFQATT and CDR2 is SNEGSKA (reference sequence). V was trimmed by 4 bases and J by 3 bases, leaving 12 bases between them. The CDR3 sequence is 13 residues long. The CDR3 reads CSATAEGYTEAFF. In DNA form, the CDR3 reads TGCAGTGCTACGGCGGAGGGGTACACTGAAGCTTTCTTT.

The sample holds many counts of this clonotype. The chain joins TRBV11-2 to TRBJ1-6; 7 nucleotides align to TRBD1. CDR3 length: 16 residues. Germline CDR1 reads SGHAT; CDR2 reads FQNNGV. V lost 6 bases, J lost 10 bases, and 15 bases stayed unmatched. This chain's CDR3 is CASRLQGQGWWSPLHF. The CDR3 region has the DNA TGTGCCAGCAGACTACAGGGGCAGGGATGGTGGTCACCCCTCCACTTT. Based on the CDR3 plus reference TRBV11-2 and TRBJ1-6, the full variable domain is EAGVAQSPRYKIIEKRQSVAFWCNPISGHATLYWYQQILGQGPKLLIQFQNNGVVDDSQLPKDRFSAERLKGVDSTLKIQPAKLEDSAVYLCASRLQGQGWWSPLHFGNGTRLTVT.

A word on this clonotype: The conserved phenylalanine or tryptophan normally closing the CDR3 is absent here, so this likely arose from a read error. The V gene is TRBV6-5, the J gene TRBJ2-1, with 8 positions matching TRBD1. CDR3 length: 15 residues. Germline-derived CDR1 and CDR2 are MNHEY and SVGAGI. The ends lost 2 bases at V and 9 bases at J; junction bases unmatched: 9. As DNA, the CDR3 is TGTGCCAGCAGTTACGGGACAGGAGCTTACGGTGAGCAGTTCTCC. Protein: CASSYGTGAYGEQFS.

This clonotype was found many times. The V gene is TRBV5-4, the J gene TRBJ2-7, with 8 positions matching TRBD2. Germline CDR1 SGHNT, CDR2 YYREEE (reference sequence). With 6 bases clipped from V and 3 bases from J, the junction kept 8 bases outside the gene matches. The CDR3 totals 14 residues. The CDR3: CASKTAGDYYEQYF. For the CDR3, the DNA is TGTGCCAGCAAGACAGCGGGAGACTACTACGAGCAGTACTTC.

To note about this clonotype: The junction does not match germline at one end; this may be a read error. This rearrangement joins TRBV6-2 or TRBV6-3 to TRBJ2-7; D may be TRBD1 (5 bases). The CDR3 contains 16 residues. Germline lookup yields CDR1 MNHEY and CDR2 SVGEGT. The CDR3 is CASSYQIRDITYAQYF. DNA for the CDR3: TGTGCCAGCAGTTACCAGATCAGGGATATCACCTACGCGCAGTACTTC.

This clonotype was counted ten times or more. The chain joins TRBV13 to TRBJ2-3, with 11 bases lining up with TRBD2. The CDR3 is 15 residues long. The germline CDR1 and CDR2 sequences are PRHDT and FYEKMQ (reference sequence). Trimming cost V 3 bases and J 5 bases; bases outside gene matches: 4. Here the CDR3 reads CASSFTSGGEDTQYF. CDR3 DNA: TGTGCCAGCAGCTTTACTAGCGGGGGAGAAGATACGCAGTATTTT. Full variable domain (missing parts from reference TRBV13 and TRBJ2-3): AAGVIQSPRHLIKEKRETATLKCYPIPRHDTVYWYQQGPGQDPQFLISFYEKMQSDKGSIPDRFSAQQFSDYHSELNMSSLELGDSALYFCASSFTSGGEDTQYFGPGTRLTVL.

This rearrangement joins TRBV11-2 to TRBJ2-5; TRBD1 matches at 12 bases. The V segment lost 8 bases and the J segment 7 bases; nucleotides outside the gene matches: 14. The CDR3 loop spans 16 amino acids. CDR1 and CDR2 from the germline V gene are SGHAT and FQNNGV. The CDR3 DNA reads TGTGCCAGCCTACCAAAGGGACAGGGGGCGGAAGGGACCCAGTACTTC. This codes for CASLPKGQGAEGTQYF.

The chain is built from TRBV27 and TRBJ1-1; D ambiguous. The CDR3 is made up of 17 amino acids. V lost 5 bases and J 0 bases, leaving 19 bases between the germline ends. Germline V lookup: CDR1 MNHEY, CDR2 SMNVEV (reference sequence). This CDR3 reads CASSHTWLGYMNTEAFF. CDR3 nucleotide sequence: TGTGCCAGCAGTCACACATGGCTTGGATATATGAACACTGAAGCTTTCTTT.

There are a few counts of this clonotype. The chain combines TRBV4-3 with TRBJ2-2; 8 positions agree with TRBD2. Germline assignment: CDR1 LGHNA and CDR2 YSLEER. The CDR3 sequence is 17 residues long. The V and J ends lost 0 bases and 3 bases, in that order; junction bases with no gene match: 6. This CDR3 is CASSQETGTSYTGELFF. In nucleotides, the CDR3 is TGCGCCAGCAGCCAAGAGACCGGGACTAGTTACACCGGGGAGCTGTTTTTT.